Listed here are 8 T cell receptor beta chains from one sample, sequenced in a study of blood T cell repertoires in COVID-19. Only in-frame clones appear in the TCRdb table, and some are missing; sequencing was by immunoSEQ multiplex PCR. The table records approximately 260,000 clones, around 90% of them present only once. The sequencing input was peripheral blood. These receptors were collected from a man aged 50 to 59 with acute or convalescent COVID-19.

V usage is TRBV27 and J usage is TRBJ2-1, with D perhaps matching TRBD2 (6 bases). Trimming shortened V by 5 bases and J by 10 bases, and 12 bases separated the two germline ends. The germline CDR1 and CDR2 sequences are MNHEY and SMNVEV (reference sequence). The CDR3 extends over 12 amino acids. In nucleotides, the CDR3 is TGTGCCAGCAGTATTCCCGGAGGGGAGCAGTTCTTC. Amino acids: CASSIPGGEQFF.

V and J are TRBV7-9 and TRBJ1-3, with TRBD1 as a possible D gene (6 bases). Between the trimmed V and J ends, which lost 5 bases and 0 bases, there was a span of 11 bases. The length of the CDR3 is 15 residues. Germline CDR1 SEHNR, CDR2 FQNEAQ (reference sequence). The DNA of the CDR3 is TGTGCCAGCAGCACGGACAGACTCTCTGGAAACACCATATATTTT. This codes for CASSTDRLSGNTIYF.

In nucleotides, the CDR3 is TGTGCCAGCAGCTTTGGTGGTGGGAGGGAGACCCAGTACTTC. Translating gives CASSFGGGRETQYF. The chain is built from TRBV7-3 and TRBJ2-5; tentative D call: TRBD2 (6 bases). From germline, CDR1 is SGHTA and CDR2 FQGTGA. This CDR3 comprises 14 residues. Between the trimmed V and J ends, which lost 3 bases and 5 bases, there was a span of 13 bases.

The rearrangement links TRBV3-1 (or the pseudogene TRBV3-2) to TRBJ2-5; D gene uncertain. The V gene's germline CDR1 is LGHDT and CDR2 YNNKEL (reference sequence). V lost 4 bases, J lost 2 bases, and 8 bases lay in between. This CDR3 is 13 amino acids long. CDR3 in amino acids: CASSPLVQETQYF. CDR3 nucleotides: TGTGCCAGCAGCCCGCTAGTTCAAGAGACCCAGTACTTC.

This rearrangement joins TRBV18 to TRBJ1-2, with D tentatively TRBD1 (5 bases). Germline V lookup: CDR1 KGHSH, CDR2 LQKENI. Trimming cost V 1 base and J 3 bases, with 9 bases left between them. The CDR3 sequence is 14 residues long. As DNA, the CDR3 is TGTGCCAGCTCACCACGCAGGGTCGACTATGGCTACACCTTC. Protein: CASSPRRVDYGYTF.

This clone occurred a few times. The chain employs TRBV5-1 and TRBJ2-3; D remains unclear. The ends were cut back, 6 bases at V and 2 bases at J, with 10 bases in the middle. Per germline, CDR1 SGHRS and CDR2 YFSETQ. The CDR3 covers 13 residues. CDR3 sequence: CASNRHATDTQYF. The CDR3 nucleotides are TGCGCCAGCAACCGACACGCCACAGATACGCAGTATTTT.

The V gene is TRBV7-3, the J gene TRBJ2-1; no firm D call. Trimming removed 2 bases at V and 0 bases at J, with 8 bases between. CDR3 length equals 15 residues. Germline V gene sequence: CDR1 SGHTA, CDR2 FQGTGA. DNA of the CDR3: TGTGCCAGCAGCTTATTCCGGAGCTCCTACAATGAGCAGTTCTTC. Its protein product is CASSLFRSSYNEQFF.

This rearrangement joins TRBV11-2 to TRBJ1-1; D ambiguous. CDR1 is SGHAT, CDR2 FQNNGV, per germline. V lost 0 bases and J 12 bases, leaving 14 bases between the germline ends. The length of the CDR3 is 13 residues. CDR3 sequence: CASSLDPGSGPFF. The DNA of the CDR3 is TGTGCCAGCAGCTTAGATCCCGGCAGCGGGCCTTTCTTT.